Included here is one TCR beta chain sequence, with context. Germline values: CDR1 SGHRS, CDR2 YFSETQ. The CDR3 totals 14 residues. V lost 1 base to trimming and J lost 4 bases; unmatched junction nucleotides: 5. The repertoire was sequenced with immunoSEQ multiplex PCR; TCRdb's copy has only in-frame clones and lacks some. The table includes 150,000 or so clones, approximately 80% detected once. This entry belongs to a study of blood T cell repertoires in COVID-19. This TCR came from a middle-aged woman with active or convalescent COVID-19. The J gene is TRBJ2-7, the V gene TRBV5-1, with TRBD1 matching over 7 bases. Sequencing used peripheral blood. The CDR3 here is CASSLQGQFYEQYF. The CDR3 DNA is TGCGCCAGCAGCTTGCAGGGACAGTTTTACGAGCAGTACTTC.